In its sample, the clone carrying this TCR beta chain was seen a few times. These data come from a study of human T cells and chemical hapten exposure. As to time point: patch test 1, 2 weeks after DPC sensitization. The treatment: therapeutic diphenylcyclopropenone sensitization with weekly scalp DPC. There are 14 residues in the CDR3. V was shortened by 5 bases and J by 5 bases, with 13 bases between the two germline ends. The germline V gene has CDR1 MNHEY and CDR2 SMNVEV (reference sequence). TCRdb called the RACE reads again in MiXCR, with one record for every CDR3 protein. The repertoire holds a few hundred thousand distinct CDR3 sequences, with about 4.8% as singletons.

The gene calls are TRBV27 and TRBJ1-3, with a tentative D call TRBD1 (6 bases). This material consisted of whole blood, taken in connection with sensitization to the hapten diphenylcyclopropenone (DPC). The source of this sequence is a woman in her forties or fifties with alopecia areata. Some clones in this sample may be carry-over from other donors' samples. CDR3 DNA: TGTGCCAGCAGTCCCCAAGGGGACAGAAACACCATATATTTT. Its protein product is CASSPQGDRNTIYF.